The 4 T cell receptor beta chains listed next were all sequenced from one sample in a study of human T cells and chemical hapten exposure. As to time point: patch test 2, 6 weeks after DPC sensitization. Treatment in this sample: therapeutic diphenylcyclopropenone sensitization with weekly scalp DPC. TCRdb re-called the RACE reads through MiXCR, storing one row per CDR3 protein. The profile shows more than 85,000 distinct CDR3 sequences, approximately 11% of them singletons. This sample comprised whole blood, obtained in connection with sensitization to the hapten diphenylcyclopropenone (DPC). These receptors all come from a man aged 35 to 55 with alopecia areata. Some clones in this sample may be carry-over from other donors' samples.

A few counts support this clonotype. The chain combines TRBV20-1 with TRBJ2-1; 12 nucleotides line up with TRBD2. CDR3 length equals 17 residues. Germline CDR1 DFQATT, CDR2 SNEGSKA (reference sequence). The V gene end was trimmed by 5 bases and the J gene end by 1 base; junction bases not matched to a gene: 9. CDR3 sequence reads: CSAPRLAGGGSYNEQFF. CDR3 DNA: TGCAGTGCTCCCCGGCTAGCGGGAGGGGGTTCCTACAATGAGCAGTTCTTC.

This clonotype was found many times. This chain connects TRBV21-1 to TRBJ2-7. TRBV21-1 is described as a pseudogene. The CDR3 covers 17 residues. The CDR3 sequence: CASSKIEARETNYEQYV. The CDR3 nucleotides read TGTGCCAGCAGCAAAATAGAAGCTCGCGAGACAAACTACGAGCAGTACGTC.

CDR3 nucleotides: TGTGCCAGCAGTTACGGGAAAGAGCAGTACGTC. Residues: CASSYGKEQYV. The chain uses TRBV6-2 or TRBV6-3 and TRBJ2-7, with D unclear. This CDR3 comprises 11 residues. Per germline, CDR1 MNHEY and CDR2 SVGEGT. The germline V and J ends were trimmed by 2 bases and 7 bases, with 6 bases remaining between them.

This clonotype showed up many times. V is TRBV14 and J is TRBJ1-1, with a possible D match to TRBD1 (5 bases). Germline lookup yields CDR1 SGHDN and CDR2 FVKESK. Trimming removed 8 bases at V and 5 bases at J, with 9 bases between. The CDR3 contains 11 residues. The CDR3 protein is CASSWGTEAFF. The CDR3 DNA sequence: TGTGCCAGCTCCTGGGGGACTGAAGCTTTCTTT.